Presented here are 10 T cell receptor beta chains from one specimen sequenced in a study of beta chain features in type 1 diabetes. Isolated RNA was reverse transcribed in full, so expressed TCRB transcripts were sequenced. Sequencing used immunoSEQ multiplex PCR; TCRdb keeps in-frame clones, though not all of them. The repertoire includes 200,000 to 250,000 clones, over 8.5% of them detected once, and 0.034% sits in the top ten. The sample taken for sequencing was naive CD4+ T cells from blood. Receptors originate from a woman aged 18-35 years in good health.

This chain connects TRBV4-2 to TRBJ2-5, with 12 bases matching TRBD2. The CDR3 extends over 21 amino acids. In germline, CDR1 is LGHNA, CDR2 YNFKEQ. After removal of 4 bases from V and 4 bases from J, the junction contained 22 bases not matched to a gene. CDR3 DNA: TGTGCCAGCAGCCCGGCCGGGTTCCTAGCGGGAGGGACAGGGGTTGGAGAGACCCAGTACTTC. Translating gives CASSPAGFLAGGTGVGETQYF.

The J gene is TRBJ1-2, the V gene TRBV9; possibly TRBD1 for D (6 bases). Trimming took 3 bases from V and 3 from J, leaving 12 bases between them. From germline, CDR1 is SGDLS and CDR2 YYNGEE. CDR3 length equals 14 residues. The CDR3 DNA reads TGTGCCAGCAGCGAGGGGCAGGGGTACTATGGCTACACCTTC. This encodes CASSEGQGYYGYTF.

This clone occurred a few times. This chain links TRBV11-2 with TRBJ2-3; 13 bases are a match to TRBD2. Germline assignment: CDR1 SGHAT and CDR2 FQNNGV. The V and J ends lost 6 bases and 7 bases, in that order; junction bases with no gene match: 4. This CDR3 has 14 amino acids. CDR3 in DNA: TGTGCCAGCAGAACTAGCGGGGGGGGAAATACGCAGTATTTT. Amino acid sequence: CASRTSGGGNTQYF.

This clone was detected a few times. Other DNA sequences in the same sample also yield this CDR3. The CDR3 is CASSLGGNTGELFF. The DNA of the CDR3 is TGCGCCAGCAGCTTAGGCGGTAACACCGGGGAGCTGTTTTTT. The chain carries TRBV5-1 and TRBJ2-2; no clear D gene. Germline V gene sequence: CDR1 SGHRS, CDR2 YFSETQ. This CDR3 comprises 14 residues. V dropped 2 bases and J dropped 2 bases, with 7 bases sitting between them.

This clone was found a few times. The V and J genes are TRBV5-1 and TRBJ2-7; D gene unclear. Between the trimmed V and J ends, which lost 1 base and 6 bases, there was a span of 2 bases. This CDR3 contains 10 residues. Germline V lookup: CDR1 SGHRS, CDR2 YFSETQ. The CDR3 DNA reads TGCGCCAGCAGCTTGCGCGAGCAGTACTTC. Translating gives CASSLREQYF.

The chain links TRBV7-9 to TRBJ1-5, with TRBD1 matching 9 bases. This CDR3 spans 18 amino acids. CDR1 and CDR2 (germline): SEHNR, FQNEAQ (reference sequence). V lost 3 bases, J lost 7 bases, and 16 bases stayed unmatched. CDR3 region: CASSFSPLGTGMEQPQHF. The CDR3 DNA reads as TGTGCCAGCAGCTTCTCCCCCCTCGGGACAGGGATGGAGCAGCCCCAGCATTTT.

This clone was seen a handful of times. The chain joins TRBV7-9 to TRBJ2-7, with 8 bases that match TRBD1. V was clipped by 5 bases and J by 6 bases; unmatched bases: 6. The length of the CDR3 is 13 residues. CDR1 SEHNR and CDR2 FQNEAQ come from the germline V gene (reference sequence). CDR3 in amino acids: CASSPTGVGEQYF. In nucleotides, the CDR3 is TGTGCCAGCAGCCCGACAGGGGTCGGCGAGCAGTACTTC.

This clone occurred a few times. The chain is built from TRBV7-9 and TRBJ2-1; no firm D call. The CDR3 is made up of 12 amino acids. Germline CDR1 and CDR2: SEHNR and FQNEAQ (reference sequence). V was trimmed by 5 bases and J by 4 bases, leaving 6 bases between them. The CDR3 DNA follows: TGTGCCAGCAGCCCTAGGTACAATGAGCAGTTCTTC. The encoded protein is CASSPRYNEQFF.

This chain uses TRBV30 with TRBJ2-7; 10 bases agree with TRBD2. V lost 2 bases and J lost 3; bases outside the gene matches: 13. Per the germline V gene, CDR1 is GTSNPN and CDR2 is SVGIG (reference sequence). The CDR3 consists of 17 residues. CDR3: CAWSLYPRTSGLYEQYF. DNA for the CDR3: TGTGCCTGGAGTCTTTACCCCCGGACTAGCGGACTCTACGAGCAGTACTTC.

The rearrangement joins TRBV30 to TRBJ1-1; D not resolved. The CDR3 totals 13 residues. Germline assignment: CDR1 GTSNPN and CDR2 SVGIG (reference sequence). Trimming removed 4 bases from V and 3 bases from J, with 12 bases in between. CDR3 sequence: CAWNTDVDTEAFF. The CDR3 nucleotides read TGTGCCTGGAATACTGATGTGGACACTGAAGCTTTCTTT.